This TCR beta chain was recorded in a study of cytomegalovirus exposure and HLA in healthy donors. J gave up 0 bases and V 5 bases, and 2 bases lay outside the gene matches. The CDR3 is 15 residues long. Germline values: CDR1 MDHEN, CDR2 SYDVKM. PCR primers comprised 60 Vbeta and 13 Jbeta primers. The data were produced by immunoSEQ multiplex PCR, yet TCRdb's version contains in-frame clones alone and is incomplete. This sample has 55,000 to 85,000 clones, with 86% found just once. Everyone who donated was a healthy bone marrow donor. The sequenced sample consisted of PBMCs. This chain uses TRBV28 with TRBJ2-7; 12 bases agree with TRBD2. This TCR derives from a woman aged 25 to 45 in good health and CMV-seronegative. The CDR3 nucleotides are TGTGCCAGCAGTCCGGGACTAGCGGGCTCCTACGAGCAGTACTTC. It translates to CASSPGLAGSYEQYF.